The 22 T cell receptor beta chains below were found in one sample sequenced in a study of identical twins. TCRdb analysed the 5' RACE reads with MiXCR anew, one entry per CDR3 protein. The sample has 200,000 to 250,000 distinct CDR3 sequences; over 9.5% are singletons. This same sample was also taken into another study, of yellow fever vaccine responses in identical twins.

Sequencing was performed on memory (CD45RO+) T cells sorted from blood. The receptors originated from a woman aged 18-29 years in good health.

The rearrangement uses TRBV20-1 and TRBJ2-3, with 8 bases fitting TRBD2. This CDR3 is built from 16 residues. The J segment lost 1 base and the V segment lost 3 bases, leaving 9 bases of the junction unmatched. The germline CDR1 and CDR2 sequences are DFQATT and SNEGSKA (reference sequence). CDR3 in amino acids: CSASNPEAGGTDTQYF. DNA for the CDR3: TGCAGTGCTAGTAATCCGGAAGCGGGGGGCACAGATACGCAGTATTTT.

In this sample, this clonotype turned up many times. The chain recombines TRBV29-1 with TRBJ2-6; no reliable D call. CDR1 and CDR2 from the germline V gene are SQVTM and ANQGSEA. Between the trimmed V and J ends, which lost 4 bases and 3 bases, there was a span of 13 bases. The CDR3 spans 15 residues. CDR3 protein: CSVGVTEHGANVLTF. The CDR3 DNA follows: TGCAGCGTTGGGGTTACGGAGCATGGGGCCAACGTCCTGACTTTC.

Written as DNA, the CDR3 is TGCGCCAGCAGATCCGGGATGGCCAATTCACCCCTCCACTTT. It is translated as CASRSGMANSPLHF. The V gene is TRBV5-1, the J gene TRBJ1-6; no reliable D call. Trimming pared 5 bases from V and 7 bases from J, leaving 13 bases between. The CDR3 contains 14 residues. Germline lookup yields CDR1 SGHRS and CDR2 YFSETQ.

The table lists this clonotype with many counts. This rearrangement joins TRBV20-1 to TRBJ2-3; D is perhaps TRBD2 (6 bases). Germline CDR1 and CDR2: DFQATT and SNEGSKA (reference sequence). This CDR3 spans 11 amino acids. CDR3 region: CSERVLDTQYF. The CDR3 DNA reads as TGCAGCGAGCGGGTCTTAGATACGCAGTATTTT.

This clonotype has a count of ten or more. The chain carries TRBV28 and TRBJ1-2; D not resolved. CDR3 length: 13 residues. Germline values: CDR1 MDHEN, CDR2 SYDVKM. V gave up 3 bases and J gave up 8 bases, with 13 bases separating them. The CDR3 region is CASSFQVLGGYTF. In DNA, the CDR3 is TGTGCCAGCAGTTTTCAGGTCTTGGGGGGCTACACCTTC.

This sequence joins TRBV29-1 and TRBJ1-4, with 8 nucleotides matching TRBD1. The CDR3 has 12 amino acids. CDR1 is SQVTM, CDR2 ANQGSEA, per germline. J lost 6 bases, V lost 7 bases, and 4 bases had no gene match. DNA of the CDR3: TGCAGCGGGTCAGGGGGCGATGAAAAACTGTTTTTT. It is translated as CSGSGGDEKLFF.

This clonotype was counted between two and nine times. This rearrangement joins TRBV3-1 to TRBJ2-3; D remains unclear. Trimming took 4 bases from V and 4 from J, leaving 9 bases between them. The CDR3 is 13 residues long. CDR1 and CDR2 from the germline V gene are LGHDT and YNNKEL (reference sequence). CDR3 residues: CASSLSAPDTQYF. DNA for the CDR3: TGTGCCAGCAGCCTCTCCGCCCCAGATACGCAGTATTTT.

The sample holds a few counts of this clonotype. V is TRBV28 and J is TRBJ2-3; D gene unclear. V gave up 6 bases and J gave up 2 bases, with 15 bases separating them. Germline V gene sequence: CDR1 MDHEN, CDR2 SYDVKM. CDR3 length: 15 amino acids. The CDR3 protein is CASSLKGSATDTQYF. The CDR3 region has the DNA TGTGCCAGCAGCCTTAAAGGCAGCGCCACAGATACGCAGTATTTT.

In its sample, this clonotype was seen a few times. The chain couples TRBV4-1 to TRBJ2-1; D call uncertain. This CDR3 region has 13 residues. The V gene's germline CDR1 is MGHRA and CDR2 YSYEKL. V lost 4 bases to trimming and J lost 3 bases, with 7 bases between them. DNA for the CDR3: TGCGCCAGCAGCCGTCAATTCTACAATGAGCAGTTCTTC. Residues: CASSRQFYNEQFF.

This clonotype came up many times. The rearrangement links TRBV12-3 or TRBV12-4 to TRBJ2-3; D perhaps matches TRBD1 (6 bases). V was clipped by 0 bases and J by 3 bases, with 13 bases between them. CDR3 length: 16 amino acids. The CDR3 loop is CASSLALGGLTDTQYF. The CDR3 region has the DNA TGTGCCAGCAGTTTAGCGCTAGGGGGTCTGACAGATACGCAGTATTTT.

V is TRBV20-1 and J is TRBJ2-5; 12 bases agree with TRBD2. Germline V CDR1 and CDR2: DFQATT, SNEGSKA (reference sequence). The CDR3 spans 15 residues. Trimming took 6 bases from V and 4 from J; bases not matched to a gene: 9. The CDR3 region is CSASPLAGGPETQYF. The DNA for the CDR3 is TGCAGTGCATCACCCCTAGCGGGGGGGCCAGAGACCCAGTACTTC.

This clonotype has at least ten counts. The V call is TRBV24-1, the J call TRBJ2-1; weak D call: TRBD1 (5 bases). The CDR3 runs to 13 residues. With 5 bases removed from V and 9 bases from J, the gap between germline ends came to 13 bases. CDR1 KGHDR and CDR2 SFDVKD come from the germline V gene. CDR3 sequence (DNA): TGTGCCACCAGTGCCCAAGCAGGGATTGAGCAGTTCTTC. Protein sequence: CATSAQAGIEQFF.

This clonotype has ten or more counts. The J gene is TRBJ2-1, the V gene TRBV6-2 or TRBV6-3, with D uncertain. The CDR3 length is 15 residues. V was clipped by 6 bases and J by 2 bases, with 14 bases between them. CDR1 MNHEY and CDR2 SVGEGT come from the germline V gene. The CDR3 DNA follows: TGTGCCAGCAGAAAAACTACTACAACCTACAATGAGCAGTTCTTC. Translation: CASRKTTTTYNEQFF.

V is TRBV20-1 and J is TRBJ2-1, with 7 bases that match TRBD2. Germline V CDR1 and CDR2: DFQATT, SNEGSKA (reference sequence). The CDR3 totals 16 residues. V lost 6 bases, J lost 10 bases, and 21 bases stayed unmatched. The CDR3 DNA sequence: TGCAGTGCCATAAATAGGAGGCGGGGGTGGATAGGAGAGCAGTTCTTC. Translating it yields CSAINRRRGWIGEQFF.

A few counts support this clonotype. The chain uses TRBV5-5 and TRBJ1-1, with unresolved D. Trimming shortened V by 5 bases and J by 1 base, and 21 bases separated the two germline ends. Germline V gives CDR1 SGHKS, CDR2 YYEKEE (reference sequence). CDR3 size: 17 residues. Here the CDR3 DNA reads TGTGCCAGCAGTAGAAAAGCGATGTCTAGGGAGAACACTGAAGCTTTCTTT. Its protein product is CASSRKAMSRENTEAFF.

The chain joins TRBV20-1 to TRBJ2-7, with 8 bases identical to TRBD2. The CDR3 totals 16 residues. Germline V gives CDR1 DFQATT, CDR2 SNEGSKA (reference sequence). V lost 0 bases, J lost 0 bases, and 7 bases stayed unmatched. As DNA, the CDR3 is TGCAGTGCTAGAGATCCCGGGACTAGAACCTCCTACGAGCAGTACTTC. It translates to CSARDPGTRTSYEQYF.

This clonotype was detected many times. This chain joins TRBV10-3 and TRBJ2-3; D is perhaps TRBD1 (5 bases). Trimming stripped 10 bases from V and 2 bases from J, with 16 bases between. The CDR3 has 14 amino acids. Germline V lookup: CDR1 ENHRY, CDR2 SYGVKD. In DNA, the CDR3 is TGTGCCACGAACTCTCAGGGAAACACAGATACGCAGTATTTT. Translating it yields CATNSQGNTDTQYF.

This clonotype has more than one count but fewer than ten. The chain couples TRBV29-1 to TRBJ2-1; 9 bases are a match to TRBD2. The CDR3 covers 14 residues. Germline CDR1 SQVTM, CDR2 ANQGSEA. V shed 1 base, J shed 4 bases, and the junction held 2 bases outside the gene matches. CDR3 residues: CSVEASGTYNEQFF. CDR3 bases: TGCAGCGTTGAAGCTAGCGGGACTTACAATGAGCAGTTCTTC.

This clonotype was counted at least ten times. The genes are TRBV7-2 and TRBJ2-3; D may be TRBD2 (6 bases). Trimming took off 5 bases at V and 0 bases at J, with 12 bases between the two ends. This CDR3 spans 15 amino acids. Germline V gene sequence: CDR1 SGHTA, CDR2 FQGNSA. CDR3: CASSPTSSSTDTQYF. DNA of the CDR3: TGTGCCAGCAGCCCTACTAGCTCTAGCACAGATACGCAGTATTTT. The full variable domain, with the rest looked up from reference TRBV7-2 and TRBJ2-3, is GAGVSQSPSNKVTEKGKDVELRCDPISGHTALYWYRQSLGQGLEFLIYFQGNSAPDKSGLPSDRFSAERTGGSVSTLTIQRTQQEDSAVYLCASSPTSSSTDTQYFGPGTRLTVL.

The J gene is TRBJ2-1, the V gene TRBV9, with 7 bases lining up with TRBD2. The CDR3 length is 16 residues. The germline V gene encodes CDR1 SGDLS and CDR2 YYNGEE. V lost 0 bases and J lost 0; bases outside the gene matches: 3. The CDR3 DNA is TGTGCCAGCAGCGTAGCTAGCGGAAACTCCTACAATGAGCAGTTCTTC. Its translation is CASSVASGNSYNEQFF.

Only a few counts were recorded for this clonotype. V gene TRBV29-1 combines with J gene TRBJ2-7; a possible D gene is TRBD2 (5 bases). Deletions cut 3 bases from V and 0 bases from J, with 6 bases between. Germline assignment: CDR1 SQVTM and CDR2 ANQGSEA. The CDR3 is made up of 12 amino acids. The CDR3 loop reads CSVEAGSYEQYF. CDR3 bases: TGCAGCGTTGAGGCGGGCTCCTACGAGCAGTACTTC.

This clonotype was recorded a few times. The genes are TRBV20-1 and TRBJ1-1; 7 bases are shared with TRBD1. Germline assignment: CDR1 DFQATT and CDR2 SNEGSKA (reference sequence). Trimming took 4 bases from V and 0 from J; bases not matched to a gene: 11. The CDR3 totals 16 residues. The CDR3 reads CSAKGASGRLNTEAFF. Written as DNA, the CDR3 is TGCAGTGCTAAGGGGGCGTCCGGGAGATTGAACACTGAAGCTTTCTTT.